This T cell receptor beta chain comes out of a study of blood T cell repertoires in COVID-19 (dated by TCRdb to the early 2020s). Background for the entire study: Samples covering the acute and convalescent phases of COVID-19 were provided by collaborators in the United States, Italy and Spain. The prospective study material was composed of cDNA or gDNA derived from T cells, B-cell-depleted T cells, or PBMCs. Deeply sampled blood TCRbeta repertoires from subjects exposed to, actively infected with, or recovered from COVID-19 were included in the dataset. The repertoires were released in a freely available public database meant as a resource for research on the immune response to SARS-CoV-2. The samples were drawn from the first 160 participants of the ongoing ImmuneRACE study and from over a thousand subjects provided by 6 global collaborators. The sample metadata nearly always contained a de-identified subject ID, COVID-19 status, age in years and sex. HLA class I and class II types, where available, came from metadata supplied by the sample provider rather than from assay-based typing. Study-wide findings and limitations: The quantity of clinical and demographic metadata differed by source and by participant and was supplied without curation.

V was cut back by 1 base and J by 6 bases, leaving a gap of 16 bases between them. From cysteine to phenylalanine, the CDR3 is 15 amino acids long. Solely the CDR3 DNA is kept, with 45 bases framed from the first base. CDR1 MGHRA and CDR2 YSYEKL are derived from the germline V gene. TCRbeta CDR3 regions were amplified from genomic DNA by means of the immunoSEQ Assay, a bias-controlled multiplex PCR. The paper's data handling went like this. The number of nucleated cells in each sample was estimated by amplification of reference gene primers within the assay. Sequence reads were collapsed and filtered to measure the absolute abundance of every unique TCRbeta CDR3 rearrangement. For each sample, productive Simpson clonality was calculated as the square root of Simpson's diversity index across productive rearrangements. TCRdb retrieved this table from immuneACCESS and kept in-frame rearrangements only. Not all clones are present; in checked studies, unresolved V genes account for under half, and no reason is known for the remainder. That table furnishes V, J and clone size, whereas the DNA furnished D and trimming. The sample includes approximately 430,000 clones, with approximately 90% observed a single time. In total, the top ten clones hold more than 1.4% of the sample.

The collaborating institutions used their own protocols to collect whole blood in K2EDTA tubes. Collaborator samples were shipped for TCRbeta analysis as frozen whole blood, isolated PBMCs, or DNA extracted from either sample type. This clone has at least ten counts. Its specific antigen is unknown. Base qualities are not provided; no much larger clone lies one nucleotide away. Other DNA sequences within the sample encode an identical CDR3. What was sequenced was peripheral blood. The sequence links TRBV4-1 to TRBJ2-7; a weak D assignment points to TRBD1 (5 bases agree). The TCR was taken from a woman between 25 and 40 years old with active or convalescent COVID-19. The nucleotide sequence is TGCGCCAGCAGCCAAGTTGCCAGGGAACGAGTCGAGCAGTACTTC. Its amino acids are CASSQVARERVEQYF.